These 26 T cell receptor beta chains share one sample of origin, sequenced in a study of blood T cell repertoires in COVID-19. The assay was immunoSEQ multiplex PCR, and TCRdb's table has in-frame clones only and misses some. The sample carries roughly 220,000 clones, around 85% recorded once. Sequencing input: PBMCs or T cells enriched from blood (not recorded which). The source is a middle-aged woman with acute COVID-19.

This clone has only one observation. The chain combines TRBV11-2 with TRBJ2-7, with 9 bases matching TRBD1. Germline lookup yields CDR1 SGHAT and CDR2 FQNNGV. This CDR3 comprises 14 residues. V dropped 4 bases and J dropped 6; count of bases not matched to a gene: 7. CDR3 nucleotide sequence: TGTGCCAGCAGCTGGGACAGGGAGTCTCGCGAGCAGTACTTC. This gives the protein CASSWDRESREQYF.

This chain connects TRBV27 to TRBJ2-1; TRBD2 aligns across 7 bases. The germline V gene encodes CDR1 MNHEY and CDR2 SMNVEV (reference sequence). This CDR3 spans 14 amino acids. J was trimmed by 7 bases and V by 3 bases; bases with no gene match: 6. CDR3 sequence reads: CASSFHDGGNEQFF. CDR3 DNA sequence: TGTGCCAGCAGTTTCCACGACGGGGGGAATGAGCAGTTCTTC.

This chain uses TRBV7-2 with TRBJ1-5; D is possibly TRBD1 (5 bases). Germline loops: CDR1 SGHTA, CDR2 FQGNSA. The ends were cut back, 1 base at V and 4 bases at J, with 11 bases in the middle. The CDR3 runs to 15 residues. CDR3 DNA: TGTGCCAGCAGCTTAGTTGCAGGGTCTAATCAGCCCCAGCATTTT. Encoded protein: CASSLVAGSNQPQHF.

The chain employs TRBV6-2 or TRBV6-3 and TRBJ2-7; D remains unclear. V lost 6 bases to trimming and J lost 5 bases, with 11 bases between them. In germline, CDR1 is MNHEY, CDR2 SVGEGT. The CDR3 contains 12 residues. CDR3 protein: CASSQDRDEQYF. The CDR3 DNA reads as TGTGCCAGCAGCCAAGACCGGGACGAGCAGTACTTC.

The chain is built from TRBV30 and TRBJ1-2; D gene ambiguous. The CDR3 extends over 13 amino acids. Between the trimmed V and J ends, which lost 0 bases and 8 bases, there was a span of 13 bases. The germline V gene encodes CDR1 GTSNPN and CDR2 SVGIG (reference sequence). CDR3 DNA: TGTGCCTGGAGTGTACCTGCGCGGAAAGGCTACACCTTC. Its translation is CAWSVPARKGYTF.

Details on this clone: This same CDR3 is encoded by further DNA sequences in the sample. This sequence joins TRBV7-9 and TRBJ1-2; maybe TRBD1 (6 bases). V was shortened by 5 bases and J by 3 bases, with 7 bases between the two germline ends. The CDR3 sequence is 12 residues long. The germline V gene encodes CDR1 SEHNR and CDR2 FQNEAQ (reference sequence). CDR3 region: CASSRTDYGYTF. The DNA for the CDR3 is TGTGCCAGCAGCCGGACAGACTATGGCTACACCTTC.

The chain recombines TRBV2 with TRBJ1-1; TRBD1 aligns across 9 bases. The CDR3 sequence is 14 residues long. V lost 9 bases and J lost 5; bases outside the gene matches: 10. The germline V gene has CDR1 SNHLY and CDR2 FYNNEI. In nucleotides, the CDR3 is TGTGCCAGTACCCCGACAGGGGGGAGGACTGAAGCTTTCTTT. This translates into CASTPTGGRTEAFF.

The rearrangement links TRBV11-1 to TRBJ1-5, with 7 positions matching TRBD1. V lost 1 base, J lost 3 bases, and 3 bases stayed unmatched. The CDR3 has 15 residues. CDR1 SGHAT and CDR2 FQDESV come from the germline V gene (reference sequence). CDR3: CASSLGTGLNQPQHF. CDR3 bases: TGTGCCAGCAGCTTAGGGACAGGCCTCAATCAGCCCCAGCATTTT.

This chain connects TRBV9 to TRBJ2-7; D might be TRBD2 (5 bases). CDR1 and CDR2 (germline): SGDLS, YYNGEE. V was clipped by 4 bases and J by 7 bases, with 12 bases between them. The CDR3 runs to 12 residues. Written as DNA, the CDR3 is TGTGCCAGCAGCCTTGGATCGGGGGAGCAGTACTTC. Translated: CASSLGSGEQYF.

The V and J genes are TRBV5-1 and TRBJ2-1; TRBD2 aligns across 16 bases. From germline, CDR1 is SGHRS and CDR2 YFSETQ. J gave up 0 bases and V 3 bases, and 9 bases lay outside the gene matches. The CDR3 runs to 20 residues. The CDR3, as DNA: TGCGCCAGCAGCTCCCCGGGACTAGCGGGGGGGCGGGGCTCCTACAATGAGCAGTTCTTC. As protein: CASSSPGLAGGRGSYNEQFF.

The chain uses TRBV7-9 and TRBJ1-6, with 7 positions matching TRBD1. The CDR3 runs 15 residues. CDR1 and CDR2 from the germline V gene are SEHNR and FQNEAQ (reference sequence). The V segment lost 1 base and the J segment 6 bases; nucleotides outside the gene matches: 3. CDR3 nucleotide sequence: TGTGCCAGCAGCTTAGGGGACAGTTCTAATTCACCCCTCCACTTT. Translated: CASSLGDSSNSPLHF.

The V gene is TRBV7-2, the J gene TRBJ2-7; 7 positions match TRBD2. V trimming: 0 bases; J trimming: 3 bases; junction bases outside the gene matches: 5. The CDR3 has 15 residues. Germline V gene data show CDR1 as SGHTA and CDR2 as FQGNSA. In DNA form, the CDR3 reads TGTGCCAGCAGCTTAGCGGCTAGCGGTTACTACGAGCAGTACTTC. Protein product: CASSLAASGYYEQYF.

The chain is built from TRBV4-3 and TRBJ1-5; D may be TRBD1 (6 bases). CDR1 and CDR2 from the germline V gene are LGHNA and YSLEER. V dropped 0 bases and J dropped 7 bases, with 19 bases sitting between them. The CDR3 is 17 residues long. CDR3 in amino acids: CASSQDRQQGFQQPQHF. CDR3 DNA sequence: TGCGCCAGCAGCCAAGATAGGCAACAGGGTTTCCAACAGCCCCAGCATTTT.

The V call is TRBV5-1, the J call TRBJ1-2, with a tentative D call TRBD1 (6 bases). The germline V and J ends were trimmed by 4 bases and 0 bases, with 16 bases remaining between them. Per germline, CDR1 SGHRS and CDR2 YFSETQ. The CDR3 runs 16 residues. The CDR3 here is CASSASVQGANYGYTF. The CDR3 region has the DNA TGCGCCAGCAGCGCCTCGGTACAGGGAGCTAACTATGGCTACACCTTC. The variable domain in full, with the rest retrieved from reference TRBV5-1 and TRBJ1-2, is KAGVTQTPRYLIKTRGQQVTLSCSPISGHRSVSWYQQTPGQGLQFLFEYFSETQRNKGNFPGRFSGRQFSNSRSEMNVSTLELGDSALYLCASSASVQGANYGYTFGSGTRLTVV.

This chain links TRBV7-2 with TRBJ1-2, with 7 bases identical to TRBD1. V gave up 1 base and J gave up 4 bases; unmatched junction bases: 6. There are 15 residues in the CDR3. Per germline, CDR1 SGHTA and CDR2 FQGNSA. DNA of the CDR3: TGTGCCAGCAGCTTAGGCTACAGGGGAGGCTATGGCTACACCTTC. This translates into CASSLGYRGGYGYTF.

The rearrangement links TRBV4-1 to TRBJ1-5; D may be TRBD1 (6 bases). CDR3 length equals 18 residues. Germline V CDR1 and CDR2: MGHRA, YSYEKL. Trimming took off 0 bases at V and 7 bases at J, with 22 bases between the two ends. The CDR3 sequence: CASSQDKSALQGCQPQHF. CDR3 in DNA: TGCGCCAGCAGCCAAGATAAATCCGCGCTACAGGGATGCCAGCCCCAGCATTTT.

In this sample, this clone turned up a few times. The chain combines TRBV25-1 with TRBJ2-1; 9 bases are a match to TRBD1. Trimming at V came to 2 bases and at J to 2 bases, leaving 1 base not matched to a gene. This CDR3 is built from 15 residues. Germline V gene lookup returns CDR1 MGHDK and CDR2 SYGVNS. In DNA, the CDR3 is TGTGCCAGCAGTGAAGGGACAGGGCCCTACAATGAGCAGTTCTTC. Its protein is CASSEGTGPYNEQFF.

This chain joins TRBV5-1 and TRBJ1-2, with 10 bases identical to TRBD1. CDR3 size: 14 residues. The ends lost 4 bases at V and 5 bases at J; junction bases unmatched: 5. Germline V gene lookup returns CDR1 SGHRS and CDR2 YFSETQ. The CDR3 spells CASSVDRGRYGYTF. CDR3 bases: TGCGCCAGCAGCGTGGACAGGGGGAGGTATGGCTACACCTTC.

The rearrangement uses TRBV29-1 and TRBJ1-1, with D perhaps TRBD1 (6 bases). The CDR3 length is 13 residues. Germline CDR1 is SQVTM and CDR2 is ANQGSEA. The V end was cut by 5 bases, the J end by 0 bases, with 10 bases between. CDR3 DNA sequence: TGCAGCGTTACCGGGACAATGAACACTGAAGCTTTCTTT. Translating it yields CSVTGTMNTEAFF. The variable domain in full, completed from reference TRBV29-1 and TRBJ1-1, reads SAVISQKPSRDICQRGTSLTIQCQVDSQVTMMFWYRQQPGQSLTLIATANQGSEATYESGFVIDKFPISRPNLTFSTLTVSNMSPEDSSIYLCSVTGTMNTEAFFGQGTRLTVV.

The V call is TRBV7-3, the J call TRBJ2-2, with 7 positions matching TRBD1. The CDR3 loop spans 16 amino acids. Germline assignment: CDR1 SGHTA and CDR2 FQGTGA. V was pared by 5 bases and J by 3 bases, with 9 bases of the junction left unmatched. CDR3 residues: CASSLGQDRHTGELFF. CDR3 DNA sequence: TGTGCCAGCAGCCTTGGACAGGACAGACACACCGGGGAGCTGTTTTTT.

With respect to this clone: A junction end diverges from the germline sequence, so it may reflect a read error. This chain connects TRBV6-5 to TRBJ1-4; a weak D match, TRBD1 (5 bases). The CDR3 has 13 amino acids. Germline loops: CDR1 MNHEY, CDR2 SVGAGI. CDR3 loop: CASSYSATGEQVF. As DNA, the CDR3 is TGTGCCAGCAGTTACAGCGCTACGGGGGAGCAGGTTTTT.

The J gene is TRBJ1-5, the V gene TRBV7-2, with TRBD1 matching 7 bases. CDR1 is SGHTA, CDR2 FQGNSA, per germline. J gave up 6 bases and V 1 base, and 6 bases lay outside the gene matches. CDR3 size: 15 residues. The CDR3 DNA is TGTGCCAGCAGCTTAGAGTCGGCAGGGGGTCAGCCCCAGCATTTT. Protein product: CASSLESAGGQPQHF.

Concerning this clone itself: The identical CDR3 is also encoded by other nucleotide sequences in the sample. The V gene is TRBV30, the J gene TRBJ2-2, with D maybe TRBD1 (5 bases). V was pared by 0 bases and J by 1 base, with 9 bases between. This CDR3 contains 15 residues. Per the germline V gene, CDR1 is GTSNPN and CDR2 is SVGIG (reference sequence). The CDR3 DNA follows: TGTGCCTGGAGTGTCAGCAGGGTGAACACCGGGGAGCTGTTTTTT. Protein sequence: CAWSVSRVNTGELFF.

The chain uses TRBV2 and TRBJ2-7, with TRBD1 as a possible D gene (5 bases). CDR1 and CDR2 (germline): SNHLY, FYNNEI. V was pared by 7 bases and J by 3 bases, with 10 bases between. This CDR3 spans 12 amino acids. CDR3 amino acids: CASTNRIYEQYF. The CDR3 region has the DNA TGTGCCAGCACAAACAGGATCTACGAGCAGTACTTC.

This chain connects TRBV3-1 (or the pseudogene TRBV3-2) to TRBJ1-1; D ambiguous. This CDR3 spans 15 amino acids. In germline, CDR1 is LGHDT, CDR2 YNNKEL (reference sequence). Deletions cut 2 bases from V and 0 bases from J, with 10 bases between. CDR3 loop: CASSQSGLLNTEAFF. For the CDR3, the DNA is TGTGCCAGCAGCCAATCTGGACTCCTGAACACTGAAGCTTTCTTT.

This clone was counted between two and nine times. V gene TRBV15 combines with J gene TRBJ2-1, with 9 nucleotides matching TRBD2. Germline V gene data show CDR1 as LNHNV and CDR2 as YYDKDF (reference sequence). This CDR3 region has 16 residues. V gave up 0 bases and J gave up 9 bases; unmatched junction bases: 9. The CDR3 coding sequence is TGTGCCACCAGCAGAGATGAGCGCGGGGGGGCCGGTGAGCAGTTCTTC. Its protein product is CATSRDERGGAGEQFF.